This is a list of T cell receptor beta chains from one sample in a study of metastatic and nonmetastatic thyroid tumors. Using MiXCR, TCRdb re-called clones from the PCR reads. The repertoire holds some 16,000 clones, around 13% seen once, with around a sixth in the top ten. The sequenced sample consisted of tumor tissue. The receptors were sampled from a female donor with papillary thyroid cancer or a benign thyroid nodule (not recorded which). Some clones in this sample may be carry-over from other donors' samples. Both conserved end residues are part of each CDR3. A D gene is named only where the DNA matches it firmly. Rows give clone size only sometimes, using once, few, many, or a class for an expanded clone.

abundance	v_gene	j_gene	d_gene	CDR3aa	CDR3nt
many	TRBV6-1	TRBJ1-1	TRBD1	CASSRQGDTEAFF	TGTGCCAGCAGCCGACAGGGGGATACTGAAGCTTTCTTT
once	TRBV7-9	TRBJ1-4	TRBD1	CASSSGGWNEKLFF	TGTGCCAGCAGCTCAGGGGGATGGAATGAAAAACTGTTTTTT
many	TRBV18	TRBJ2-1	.	CASSPGQNSYNEQFF	TGTGCCAGCTCACCCGGACAGAACTCCTACAATGAGCAGTTCTTC
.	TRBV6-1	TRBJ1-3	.	CASRTGTGTGNTIYF	TGTGCCAGCAGGACTGGCACAGGCACTGGAAACACCATATATTTT
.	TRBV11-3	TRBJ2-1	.	CASSPDYNEQFF	TGTGCCAGCAGCCCGGATTACAATGAGCAGTTCTTC
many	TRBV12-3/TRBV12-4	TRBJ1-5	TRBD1	CASTSQGAYQPQHF	TGTGCCAGCACGTCACAGGGGGCCTATCAGCCCCAGCATTTT
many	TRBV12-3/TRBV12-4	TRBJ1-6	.	CASSTGPGGSPLHF	TGTGCCAGCAGTACCGGGCCCGGTGGTTCACCCCTCCACTTT
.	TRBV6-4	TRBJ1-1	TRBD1	CASTFTGESTEAFF	TGTGCCAGCACCTTTACAGGGGAGAGCACTGAAGCTTTCTTT
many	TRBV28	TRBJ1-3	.	CASSLTGFRNTIYF	TGTGCCAGCAGCCTCACAGGGTTTAGAAACACCATATATTTT
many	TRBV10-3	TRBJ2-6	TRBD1	CATVWDRSSGANVLTF	TGTGCCACCGTGTGGGACAGATCCTCTGGGGCCAACGTCCTGACTTTC
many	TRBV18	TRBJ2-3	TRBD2	CASSPLAGSEDTQYF	TGTGCCAGCTCACCACTAGCGGGATCGGAAGATACGCAGTATTTT
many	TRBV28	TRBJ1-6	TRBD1	CASRTQGAMWPLHF	TGTGCCAGCAGGACACAGGGGGCAATGTGGCCCCTCCACTTT
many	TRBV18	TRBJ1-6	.	CASSPIGVFNSPLHF	TGTGCCAGCTCACCTATAGGGGTATTCAATTCACCCCTCCACTTT
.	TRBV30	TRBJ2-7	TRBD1	CAWSLWDRVYEQYF	TGTGCCTGGAGTTTATGGGACAGGGTTTACGAGCAGTACTTC
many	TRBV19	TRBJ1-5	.	CASSPRRGVRNQPQHF	TGTGCCAGTAGTCCTCGAAGGGGGGTGCGGAATCAGCCCCAGCATTTT
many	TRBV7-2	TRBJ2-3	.	CASSLGLLSTDTQYF	TGTGCCAGCAGCTTGGGACTGCTCAGCACAGATACGCAGTATTTT
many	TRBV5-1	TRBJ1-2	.	CASSFAQGGGGYTF	TGCGCCAGCAGCTTCGCGCAGGGCGGTGGTGGCTACACCTTC
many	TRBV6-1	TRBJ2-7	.	CASNRGTLGSYEQYF	TGTGCCAGCAACCGCGGGACTCTGGGGTCCTACGAGCAGTACTTC
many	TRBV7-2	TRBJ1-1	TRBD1	CASSLGTGLTEAFF	TGTGCCAGCAGCTTAGGGACAGGGCTCACTGAAGCTTTCTTT
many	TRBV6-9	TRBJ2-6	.	CASSAYGGASGGANVLTF	TGTGCCAGCAGTGCCTATGGGGGGGCTTCGGGAGGGGCCAACGTCCTGACTTTC
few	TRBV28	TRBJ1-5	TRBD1	CASSPPRGRSQPQHF	TGTGCCAGCAGTCCCCCCAGGGGGCGTAGTCAGCCCCAGCATTTT
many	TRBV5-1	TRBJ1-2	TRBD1	CASSSQGDYGYTF	TGCGCCAGCAGCTCCCAGGGGGACTATGGCTACACCTTC
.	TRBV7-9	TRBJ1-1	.	CASSSRDLNTEAFF	TGTGCCAGCAGCTCACGAGACCTGAACACTGAAGCTTTCTTT
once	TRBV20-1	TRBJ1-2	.	CSARDSGDIPRNYGYTF	TGCAGTGCTAGAGATTCAGGGGACATACCCCGTAACTATGGCTACACCTTC
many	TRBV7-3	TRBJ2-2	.	CASSLTGGAGELFF	TGTGCCAGCAGCTTAACGGGTGGGGCCGGGGAGCTGTTTTTT
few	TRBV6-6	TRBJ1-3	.	CASSYSGHLSGNTIYF	TGTGCCAGCAGTTACTCTGGGCACCTCTCTGGAAACACCATATATTTT
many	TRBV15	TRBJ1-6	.	CATSRDTRGNSPLHF	TGTGCCACCAGCAGAGACACTAGGGGGAATTCACCCCTCCACTTT
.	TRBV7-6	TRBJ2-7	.	CASSLLEGVTLPYEQYF	TGTGCCAGCAGCTTACTAGAGGGAGTGACCCTGCCCTACGAGCAGTACTTC
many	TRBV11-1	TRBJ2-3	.	CASSLLAGGTDTQYF	TGTGCCAGCAGCTTATTGGCAGGGGGCACAGATACGCAGTATTTT
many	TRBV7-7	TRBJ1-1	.	CASSTGHNNTEAFF	TGTGCCAGCAGCACGGGACACAACAACACTGAAGCTTTCTTT
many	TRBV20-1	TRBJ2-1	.	CSAPSLSSYNEQFF	TGCAGTGCTCCCAGCCTGAGCTCCTACAATGAGCAGTTCTTC
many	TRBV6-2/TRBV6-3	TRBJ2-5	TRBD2	CASSYGVGGGTQYF	TGTGCCAGCAGTTACGGAGTGGGGGGGGGGACCCAGTACTTC
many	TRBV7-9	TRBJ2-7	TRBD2	CASSPGAGGIAYEQYF	TGTGCCAGCAGCCCGGGGGCGGGAGGAATCGCCTACGAGCAGTACTTC
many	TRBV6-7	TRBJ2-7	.	CASSYPRRYSSEQYF	TGTGCCAGCAGTTACCCCAGGCGTTATAGTAGCGAGCAGTACTTC
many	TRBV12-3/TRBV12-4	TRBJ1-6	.	CASSLKPNNSPLHF	TGTGCCAGCAGTTTAAAACCAAACAATTCACCCCTCCACTTT
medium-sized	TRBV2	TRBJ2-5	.	CASSELPQVETQYF	TGTGCCAGCAGTGAACTGCCCCAGGTAGAGACCCAGTACTTC
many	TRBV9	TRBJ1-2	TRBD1	CASSVEPTGVKSGYTF	TGTGCCAGCAGCGTAGAACCAACAGGGGTCAAGAGTGGCTACACCTTC
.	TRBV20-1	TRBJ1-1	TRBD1	CSAARGQTNTEAFF	TGCAGTGCCGCCCGGGGACAGACGAACACTGAAGCTTTCTTT
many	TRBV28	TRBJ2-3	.	CASTTTPSTDTQYF	TGTGCCAGCACCACAACCCCTAGCACAGATACGCAGTATTTT
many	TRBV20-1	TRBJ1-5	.	CSGGPPNQPQHF	TGCAGTGGAGGGCCCCCCAATCAGCCCCAGCATTTT
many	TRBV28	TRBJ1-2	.	CASSHSTHIMGGYTF	TGTGCCAGCAGTCACTCGACCCACATCATGGGTGGCTACACCTTC
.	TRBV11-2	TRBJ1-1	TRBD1	CASSSDRASEAFF	TGTGCCAGCAGCTCAGACAGGGCCTCGGAAGCTTTCTTT
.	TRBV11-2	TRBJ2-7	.	CASSRLNGYEQYF	TGTGCCAGCAGCCGCTTAAATGGTTACGAGCAGTACTTC
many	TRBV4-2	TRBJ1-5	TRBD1	CASSQATGEQPQHF	TGTGCCAGCAGCCAAGCCACAGGGGAGCAGCCCCAGCATTTT
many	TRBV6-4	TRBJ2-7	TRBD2	CASSDWTSGKSYEQYF	TGTGCCAGCAGTGACTGGACTAGCGGGAAGTCCTACGAGCAGTACTTC
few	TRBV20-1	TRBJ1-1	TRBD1	CSAWTGLSPEAFF	TGCAGTGCTTGGACAGGGTTATCTCCTGAAGCTTTCTTT
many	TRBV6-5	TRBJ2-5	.	CASSYSGALGETQYF	TGTGCCAGCAGTTACTCCGGGGCTTTGGGGGAGACCCAGTACTTC
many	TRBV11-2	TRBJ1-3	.	CASSSVGAGNTIYF	TGTGCCAGCAGCTCGGTGGGGGCTGGAAACACCATATATTTT
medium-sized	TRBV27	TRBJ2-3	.	CASRRQGGGTDTQYF	TGTGCCAGCAGGAGACAGGGAGGGGGCACAGATACGCAGTATTTT
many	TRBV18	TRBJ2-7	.	CASSEGGYEQYF	TGTGCCAGCTCAGAGGGTGGCTACGAGCAGTACTTC
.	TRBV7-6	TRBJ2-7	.	CASSIDYPNYEQYF	TGCGCCAGCAGCATAGACTACCCGAATTACGAGCAGTACTTC
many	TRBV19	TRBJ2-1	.	CASSMGSSYNEQFF	TGTGCCAGTAGTATGGGGAGCTCCTACAATGAGCAGTTCTTC
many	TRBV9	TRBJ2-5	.	CASSVQGGEGTQYF	TGTGCCAGCAGCGTACAGGGTGGAGAAGGGACCCAGTACTTC
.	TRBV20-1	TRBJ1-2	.	CSAIASGGVGYTF	TGCAGTGCTATTGCATCGGGGGGCGTTGGCTACACCTTC